The 7 T cell receptor beta chains given below trace back to one sample, sequenced in a study of T cells after yellow fever vaccination. From the 5' RACE reads, TCRdb called clonotypes with MiXCR, one entry per CDR3 protein. The sample has 120,000 to 150,000 distinct CDR3 sequences; about 8% are singletons. The input for sequencing was CD4+ T cells sorted from PBMCs, taken 5 days after the yellow fever booster vaccination. The receptors were gathered from a man aged 25 to 40 who received the YFV17D yellow fever vaccine.

This clonotype was seen at least ten times. The chain couples TRBV25-1 to TRBJ1-2, with D maybe TRBD1 (6 bases). Germline V gene lookup returns CDR1 MGHDK and CDR2 SYGVNS. V was trimmed by 3 bases and J by 4 bases, leaving 9 bases between them. This CDR3 has 13 amino acids. CDR3 nucleotide sequence: TGTGCCAGCAGTGATTCCAGGGGCTATGGCTACACCTTC. It translates to CASSDSRGYGYTF.

This clonotype occurred many times. The J gene is TRBJ1-4, the V gene TRBV6-1, with 7 bases identical to TRBD1. The germline CDR1 and CDR2 sequences are MNHNS and SASEGT. V was clipped by 7 bases and J by 5 bases; unmatched bases: 10. This CDR3 spans 15 amino acids. The CDR3 DNA sequence: TGTGCCAGCAACTTATTGGGACAGAAGAATGAAAAACTGTTTTTT. Its translation is CASNLLGQKNEKLFF.

This clonotype was detected many times. The V call is TRBV4-3, the J call TRBJ2-5, with a tentative D call TRBD1 (5 bases). This CDR3 is built from 15 residues. V lost 0 bases, J lost 1 base, and 9 bases lay in between. Germline CDR1 LGHNA, CDR2 YSLEER. CDR3 nucleotide sequence: TGCGCCAGCAGCCAAGATTGGGGCCCCCAAGAGACCCAGTACTTC. It specifies CASSQDWGPQETQYF.

This clonotype was observed many times. The CDR3 DNA reads as TGCAGTGCCGGCGACCAGGGGGGAAAAAACATTCAGTACTTC. Its translation: CSAGDQGGKNIQYF. The rearrangement uses TRBV20-1 and TRBJ2-4; a possible D gene is TRBD1 (7 bases). Trimming cost V 6 bases and J 4 bases, with 16 bases left between them. The germline V gene encodes CDR1 DFQATT and CDR2 SNEGSKA (reference sequence). The CDR3 consists of 14 residues.

With regard to this clonotype: A much larger clonotype is one base distant, so this may be a read error. The chain combines TRBV6-2 or TRBV6-3 with TRBJ2-7; D is undetermined. The CDR3 sequence is 13 residues long. In germline, CDR1 is MNHEY, CDR2 SVGEGT. V gave up 6 bases and J gave up 0 bases, with 9 bases separating them. The CDR3 region has the DNA TGTGCCAGCAGAAGGGTGGTCTCCTACGAGCAGTACTTC. Translation: CASRRVVSYEQYF.

This clonotype was seen at least ten times. J is TRBJ2-7 and V is TRBV7-2, with D possibly called TRBD1 or TRBD2 (6 bases each). There are 14 residues in the CDR3. CDR1 and CDR2 (germline): SGHTA, FQGNSA. Trimming cost V 5 bases and J 6 bases, with 17 bases left between them. In DNA, the CDR3 is TGTGCCAGCAGCCAGAGACCGGGGGCGACCGAGCAGTACTTC. Protein sequence: CASSQRPGATEQYF. Variable domain in full (rest from reference TRBV7-2 and TRBJ2-7): GAGVSQSPSNKVTEKGKDVELRCDPISGHTALYWYRQSLGQGLEFLIYFQGNSAPDKSGLPSDRFSAERTGGSVSTLTIQRTQQEDSAVYLCASSQRPGATEQYFGPGTRLTVT.

This clonotype was found many times. The J gene is TRBJ1-2, the V gene TRBV6-5; no clear D. Trimming left V 2 bases short and J 8 bases short, with 9 bases between. This CDR3 spans 12 amino acids. CDR1 and CDR2 (germline): MNHEY, SVGAGI. The CDR3 protein is CASSYGGTGYTF. CDR3 coding DNA: TGTGCCAGCAGTTACGGTGGTACAGGCTACACCTTC.